A single sample is the source of the 31 T cell receptor beta chains below, sequenced in a study of shared clonotypes between healthy human individuals. The method was immunoSEQ multiplex PCR; TCRdb's version includes in-frame clones alone and lacks a portion of them. The data show over a million clones, 65% to 75% seen once. Sequencing used memory CD4+ T cells sorted from blood. The subset denotes: CD45RA-negative fraction. Every receptor here comes from a man aged 18 to 30 in good health.

As concerns this clone: At one end the junction does not follow the germline gene, possibly because of a read error. The J gene is TRBJ1-6, the V gene TRBV5-1; no definite D call. The germline gives CDR1 SGHRS, CDR2 YFSETQ. This CDR3 has 8 residues. The CDR3 nucleotides read TGCGCCAGCAGCTTTATGCGGTTT. Residues: CASSFMRF.

This clone occurred a few times. The chain carries TRBV19 and TRBJ2-2; D is ambiguous. CDR1 LNHDA and CDR2 SQIVND come from the germline V gene (reference sequence). This CDR3 is 17 amino acids long. The ends were cut back, 8 bases at V and 2 bases at J, with 21 bases in the middle. The CDR3 sequence: CASCDTTPIGNTGELFF. CDR3 coding DNA: TGTGCCAGTTGCGATACCACCCCGATAGGCAACACCGGGGAGCTGTTTTTT.

The chain is built from TRBV5-8 and TRBJ2-2; a weak D match, TRBD2 (5 bases). V dropped 4 bases and J dropped 0 bases, with 16 bases sitting between them. CDR1 is SGHTS and CDR2 is YDEGEE in the germline V gene. This CDR3 contains 17 residues. CDR3 DNA: TGTGCCAGCAGCCAACGCCGCGGGTTATCGAACACCGGGGAGCTGTTTTTT. Protein: CASSQRRGLSNTGELFF.

This chain connects TRBV5-1 to TRBJ2-5; 14 nucleotides line up with TRBD2. The junction had 6 bases not matched to a gene; V was cut back by 3 bases and J by 2 bases. The CDR3 spans 17 residues. In germline, CDR1 is SGHRS, CDR2 YFSETQ. The CDR3 DNA follows: TGCGCCAGCAGCTCCGGGACTAGCGGGGGCCGACAAGAGACCCAGTACTTC. It encodes CASSSGTSGGRQETQYF. Supplemented by reference TRBV5-1 and TRBJ2-5, the full variable domain reads KAGVTQTPRYLIKTRGQQVTLSCSPISGHRSVSWYQQTPGQGLQFLFEYFSETQRNKGNFPGRFSGRQFSNSRSEMNVSTLELGDSALYLCASSSGTSGGRQETQYFGPGTRLLVL.

The chain joins TRBV11-2 to TRBJ1-6; D gene uncertain. Trimming removed 3 bases at V and 7 bases at J, with 13 bases between. Germline CDR1 is SGHAT and CDR2 is FQNNGV. This CDR3 contains 15 residues. The CDR3 loop reads CASSFEGGGNSPLHF. In nucleotides, the CDR3 is TGTGCCAGCAGCTTTGAGGGAGGAGGAAATTCACCCCTCCACTTT.

The chain links TRBV7-3 to TRBJ2-3; 11 nucleotides line up with TRBD2. The J segment lost 10 bases and the V segment lost 6 bases, leaving 15 bases of the junction unmatched. This CDR3 spans 16 amino acids. Germline V gives CDR1 SGHTA, CDR2 FQGTGA. Here the CDR3 DNA reads TGTGCCAGCAGTCCAGAGACTAGCGGGGTTCCTCGGGCGCAGTATTTT. As protein: CASSPETSGVPRAQYF.

Comments on this clone: A single base separates this from a much larger clone, so it may be a read error. Other nucleotide sequences from this sample produce the same CDR3. This chain uses TRBV7-2 with TRBJ2-7, with D possibly TRBD2 on 5 matching bases. The CDR3 contains 13 residues. Germline CDR1 is SGHTA and CDR2 is FQGNSA. V was trimmed by 0 bases and J by 3 bases, leaving 6 bases between them. For the CDR3, the DNA is TGTGCCAGCAGCTTAGCGGGGAGCTACGAGCAGTACTTC. Its protein is CASSLAGSYEQYF.

The V and J genes are TRBV20-1 and TRBJ1-2; D call uncertain. Trimming shortened V by 3 bases and J by 8 bases, and 7 bases separated the two germline ends. Germline-derived CDR1 and CDR2 are DFQATT and SNEGSKA (reference sequence). The CDR3 covers 10 residues. The CDR3 DNA sequence: TGCAGTGCTAGCCCCCCGGGCTACACCTTC. It encodes CSASPPGYTF.

The chain recombines TRBV7-9 with TRBJ2-5, with 7 bases lining up with TRBD2. The CDR3 runs to 16 residues. The J segment lost 3 bases and the V segment lost 5 bases, leaving 12 bases of the junction unmatched. Germline loops: CDR1 SEHNR, CDR2 FQNEAQ (reference sequence). The CDR3 coding sequence is TGTGCCAGCAGCCCCCTTGCGGGAGTGAGGGAAGAGACCCAGTACTTC. Protein sequence: CASSPLAGVREETQYF.

The chain recombines TRBV2 with TRBJ2-1; D is unclear. The CDR3 has 13 amino acids. V was trimmed by 7 bases and J by 4 bases, leaving 11 bases between them. CDR1 SNHLY and CDR2 FYNNEI come from the germline V gene. For the CDR3, the DNA is TGTGCCAGCACGCGGACGGTATACAATGAGCAGTTCTTC. Translating it yields CASTRTVYNEQFF.

This clone appeared once. The V call is TRBV7-8, the J call TRBJ1-3; 8 positions agree with TRBD1. The germline V gene has CDR1 SGHVS and CDR2 FQNEAQ. The CDR3 covers 18 residues. The V gene end was trimmed by 0 bases and the J gene end by 0 bases; junction bases not matched to a gene: 7. The CDR3 here is CASSLAETRGLSGNTIYF. The CDR3 DNA reads as TGTGCCAGCAGCTTAGCAGAGACCAGGGGGCTCTCTGGAAACACCATATATTTT.

The chain couples TRBV13 to TRBJ2-5; D is unclear. The J call is uncertain, as TRBJ2-7 better fits the DNA end. Germline V gene lookup returns CDR1 PRHDT and CDR2 FYEKMQ (reference sequence). CDR3 length: 13 amino acids. The CDR3: CASSFLGSYEQYF. The CDR3 nucleotides read TGTGCCAGCAGCTTCCTGGGGTCCTACGAGCAGTACTTC.

Only a few counts were recorded for this clone. This same CDR3 is encoded by further DNA sequences in the sample. The chain links TRBV9 to TRBJ2-5; TRBD2 agrees at 11 bases. V lost 0 bases, J lost 5 bases, and 3 bases stayed unmatched. There are 15 residues in the CDR3. Per the germline V gene, CDR1 is SGDLS and CDR2 is YYNGEE. This CDR3 reads CASSVVPSGGETQYF. CDR3 DNA: TGTGCCAGCAGCGTAGTCCCTAGCGGGGGGGAGACCCAGTACTTC.

The chain carries TRBV30 and TRBJ1-2, with D perhaps TRBD1 (6 bases). The V and J ends lost 5 bases and 2 bases respectively, with 15 bases between them. The CDR3 runs to 14 residues. CDR1 GTSNPN and CDR2 SVGIG come from the germline V gene (reference sequence). The CDR3 spells CAWGTKSINYGYTF. The CDR3 bases are TGTGCCTGGGGGACAAAGTCGATCAACTATGGCTACACCTTC.

This chain connects TRBV27 to TRBJ1-5; TRBD1 matches 7 bases. Per the germline V gene, CDR1 is MNHEY and CDR2 is SMNVEV (reference sequence). With V trimmed by 4 bases and J by 2 bases, 2 bases remained unmatched. CDR3 length equals 14 residues. In nucleotides, the CDR3 is TGTGCCAGCAGTTCGCAGGGGGGCAATCAGCCCCAGCATTTT. Protein sequence: CASSSQGGNQPQHF.

This clone was picked up a small number of times. The chain has TRBV6-6 and TRBJ2-2; D is possibly TRBD1 or TRBD2 (5 bases each). The CDR3 length is 14 residues. V was pared by 4 bases and J by 3 bases, with 9 bases between. CDR1 MNHNY and CDR2 SVGAGI come from the germline V gene (reference sequence). The DNA for the CDR3 is TGTGCCAGCAGTTCGGTGGGGGACACCGGGGAGCTGTTTTTT. Residues: CASSSVGDTGELFF.

V and J are TRBV2 and TRBJ2-5; 8 bases map to TRBD2. The ends lost 7 bases at V and 2 bases at J; junction bases unmatched: 6. Per germline, CDR1 SNHLY and CDR2 FYNNEI. The CDR3 is 14 amino acids. In nucleotides, the CDR3 is TGTGCCAGCAAGAGGCGGGGGGTTCAAGAGACCCAGTACTTC. Residues: CASKRRGVQETQYF.

The chain couples TRBV5-1 to TRBJ1-3, with D perhaps matching TRBD1 (5 bases). This CDR3 region has 14 residues. The V gene's germline CDR1 is SGHRS and CDR2 YFSETQ. Trimming left V 5 bases short and J 0 bases short, with 9 bases between. The CDR3 region has the DNA TGCGCCAGCAGGCAACAGGACTCTGGAAACACCATATATTTT. The encoded protein is CASRQQDSGNTIYF. The full variable domain, its missing parts supplied by reference TRBV5-1 and TRBJ1-3, is KAGVTQTPRYLIKTRGQQVTLSCSPISGHRSVSWYQQTPGQGLQFLFEYFSETQRNKGNFPGRFSGRQFSNSRSEMNVSTLELGDSALYLCASRQQDSGNTIYFGEGSWLTVV.

The chain joins TRBV2 to TRBJ1-3; 9 bases are a match to TRBD1. CDR1 is SNHLY, CDR2 FYNNEI, per germline. Trimming cost V 4 bases and J 4 bases; bases outside gene matches: 2. This CDR3 has 14 residues. The CDR3 DNA reads as TGTGCCAGCAGTGGACAGGGGGACGGAAACACCATATATTTT. This gives the protein CASSGQGDGNTIYF.

The chain joins TRBV5-6 to TRBJ1-2; D unclear. The CDR3 contains 14 residues. Looked up from germline, CDR1 is SGHDT and CDR2 is YYEEEE. V dropped 0 bases and J dropped 6 bases, with 12 bases sitting between them. CDR3 region: CASSLVGTINGYTF. Written as DNA, the CDR3 is TGTGCCAGCAGCTTGGTAGGCACCATTAATGGCTACACCTTC.

This clone appeared once. The V and J genes are TRBV6-9 and TRBJ2-5; weak D call: TRBD2 (6 bases). Trimming removed 0 bases at V and 5 bases at J, with 13 bases between. The CDR3 contains 15 residues. CDR1 and CDR2 (germline): MNHGY, SVAAGI. CDR3 sequence (DNA): TGTGCCAGCAGTTATTCCGCGGGGCCGGACGAGACCCAGTACTTC. Amino acids: CASSYSAGPDETQYF.

This sequence joins TRBV5-4 and TRBJ1-6; 8 bases line up with TRBD1. The CDR3 is made up of 18 amino acids. Germline CDR1 and CDR2: SGHNT and YYREEE (reference sequence). After removal of 3 bases from V and 0 bases from J, the junction contained 8 bases not matched to a gene. CDR3 sequence (DNA): TGTGCCAGCAGCTCAGGACAGGGTGGGAGCTCCTATAATTCACCCCTCCACTTT. Encoded protein: CASSSGQGGSSYNSPLHF.

This sequence joins TRBV6-5 and TRBJ2-7, with TRBD1 matching 10 bases. The junction had 7 bases not matched to a gene; V was cut back by 10 bases and J by 4 bases. Germline values: CDR1 MNHEY, CDR2 SVGAGI. CDR3 size: 13 residues. CDR3 nucleotides: TGTGCCACCAGACAGGGGGCTCTTTACGAGCAGTACTTC. It yields the protein CATRQGALYEQYF.

This clone is a singleton in its sample. One end of the junction is discordant with germline, which a read error may explain. Other nucleotide sequences from this sample produce the same CDR3. The chain joins TRBV7-7 to TRBJ2-3, with D perhaps TRBD1 (5 bases). This CDR3 has 13 residues. Germline CDR1 and CDR2: SSHAT and FNYEAQ (reference sequence). CDR3 amino acids: CASSSGSTDTQYF. The CDR3 DNA reads as TGTGCTAGCAGCTCAGGGAGCACAGATACGCAGTATTTT. The whole variable domain, remainder taken from reference TRBV7-7 and TRBJ2-3, is GAGVSQSPRYKVTKRGQDVTLRCDPISSHATLYWYQQALGQGPEFLTYFNYEAQPDKSGLPSDRFSAERPEGSISTLTIQRTEQRDSAMYRCASSSGSTDTQYFGPGTRLTVL.

V and J are TRBV15 and TRBJ1-5; possibly TRBD1 for D (5 bases). The V gene lost 0 bases and the J gene lost 8 bases, with 8 bases spanning the gap. The length of the CDR3 is 13 residues. Germline-derived CDR1 and CDR2 are LNHNV and YYDKDF (reference sequence). The DNA of the CDR3 is TGTGCCACCAGCAGAGATCAGGGAGAGCCCCAGCATTTT. Residues: CATSRDQGEPQHF.

CDR3 sequence reads: CAISGSTDYEQYF. The CDR3 DNA is TGTGCCATCAGTGGGAGTACGGACTACGAGCAGTACTTC. The rearrangement joins TRBV10-3 to TRBJ2-7; D gene uncertain. Germline-derived CDR1 and CDR2 are ENHRY and SYGVKD. The CDR3 extends over 13 amino acids. V gave up 4 bases and J gave up 3 bases, with 10 bases separating them.

The rearrangement links TRBV6-6 to TRBJ1-6; D call uncertain. Trimming shortened V by 10 bases and J by 9 bases, and 10 bases separated the two germline ends. The CDR3 contains 11 residues. Germline CDR1 MNHNY, CDR2 SVGAGI (reference sequence). CDR3 nucleotide sequence: TGTGCCACACGGCAAACTTCACCCCTCCACTTT. It translates to CATRQTSPLHF.

This chain joins TRBV7-3 and TRBJ2-5; tentatively, D is TRBD2 (7 bases). The CDR3 runs 14 residues. The germline CDR1 and CDR2 sequences are SGHTA and FQGTGA. The V and J ends lost 8 bases and 8 bases respectively, with 21 bases between them. This CDR3 reads CASSEGGSRVTQYF. CDR3 DNA: TGTGCCAGCTCCGAGGGGGGGAGTAGGGTTACCCAGTACTTC.

Comments on this clone: Being one base from a much bigger clone, this may be a read error. The gene calls are TRBV11-3 and TRBJ1-3, with 8 bases lining up with TRBD1. J lost 3 bases, V lost 8 bases, and 12 bases had no gene match. The CDR3 is made up of 16 amino acids. Per germline, CDR1 SGHNT and CDR2 YENEEA. Here the CDR3 DNA reads TGTGCCAGCCCTCCGGACAGGGTTCGGGATGGAAACACCATATATTTT. Translation: CASPPDRVRDGNTIYF.

The chain carries TRBV11-2 and TRBJ2-2, with unresolved D. Deletions cut 0 bases from V and 6 bases from J, with 11 bases between. This CDR3 is 15 amino acids long. CDR1 and CDR2 (germline): SGHAT, FQNNGV. CDR3 DNA sequence: TGTGCCAGCAGCTTAGATCGAACTAATTCCGGGGAGCTGTTTTTT. The encoded protein is CASSLDRTNSGELFF.

The chain combines TRBV10-3 with TRBJ2-2; 15 nucleotides align to TRBD2. The CDR3 totals 16 residues. V lost 6 bases, J lost 8 bases, and 7 bases stayed unmatched. CDR1 is ENHRY, CDR2 SYGVKD, per germline. CDR3: CAISFGLAGGRGELFF. The CDR3 DNA reads as TGTGCCATCAGCTTCGGACTAGCGGGAGGGAGAGGGGAGCTGTTTTTT.